This T cell receptor (beta chain) was captured in a study of shared clonotypes between healthy human individuals. It was 300 ng DNA, 25,000 to 35,000 T cell genomes, that went into each replicate PCR of unsorted PBMC. Clones were read by immunoSEQ multiplex PCR, and TCRdb kept only the in-frame ones, dropping some. There are 490,000 or so clones in the sample; roughly 85% occur only once, and 10% to 15% lies in the top ten. The sequencing input was PBMCs. The receptor's source is a woman aged 40 to 49 in good health. Some clones in this sample may be carry-over from other donors' samples.

For the CDR3, the DNA is TGTGCCAGCAGCCCAGGGGGGGGTAGCACAGATACGCAGTATTTT. This sequence encodes CASSPGGGSTDTQYF. The chain recombines TRBV5-6 with TRBJ2-3, with D possibly called TRBD1 or TRBD2 (7 bases each). The CDR3 has 15 amino acids. V was clipped by 4 bases and J by 0 bases, with 12 bases between them. CDR1 SGHDT and CDR2 YYEEEE come from the germline V gene.